This T cell receptor beta chain was observed in a study of shared clonotypes between healthy human individuals. Turning to this clone: Its antigen is undetermined.

Naive CD8 cells comprised CD45RO-negative, CCR7-positively selected cells, excluding terminally differentiated effector memory CD45RA+ cells. The protocol was immunoSEQ multiplex PCR, while the TCRdb copy is restricted to in-frame clones and leaves out a portion. The sample lists approximately 740,000 clones, 80% to 95% occurring once. Findings and limits, study-wide: Even with large depth, rarefaction showed that sorted-subset sequencing was incomplete. In contrast to clonotypes shared by all four donors, non-shared clonotypes had lower generation probabilities. Naive CD4 clonotypes overlapped across a few donors at roughly 5%.

CDR1 is SGHDT, CDR2 YYEEEE, per germline. CDR3 length: 19 residues. The junction had 17 bases not matched to a gene; V was cut back by 4 bases and J by 4 bases. The V gene is TRBV5-6, the J gene TRBJ2-1; 10 bases fit TRBD2. This clonotype originated in a man aged 25-45 years in good health. Material for sequencing was naive CD8+ T cells sorted from blood. This CDR3 reads CASSLGPRKREGRYNEQFF. CDR3 nucleotides: TGTGCCAGCAGCCTAGGCCCCCGCAAGCGGGAGGGCCGGTACAATGAGCAGTTCTTC.